This TCR beta chain came from a study of blood T cell repertoires in COVID-19. The table came from immunoSEQ multiplex PCR; TCRdb's copy has only in-frame clones and leaves some out. The sample has approximately 250,000 clones, roughly 90% seen once. This clone has only one observation. CDR1 is MNHEY and CDR2 is SVGAGI in the germline V gene. This CDR3 is built from 15 residues. V lost 5 bases and J lost 6; bases outside the gene matches: 7. The chain couples TRBV6-5 to TRBJ2-2, with TRBD1 matching 9 bases. The sample comprised PBMCs or T cells enriched from blood (not recorded which). The sequence was collected from a man aged 40-49 years who had been exposed to COVID-19. CDR3 in DNA: TGTGCCAGCAGTAACGACAGGGGGTCCGCCGGGGAGCTGTTTTTT. Protein: CASSNDRGSAGELFF.